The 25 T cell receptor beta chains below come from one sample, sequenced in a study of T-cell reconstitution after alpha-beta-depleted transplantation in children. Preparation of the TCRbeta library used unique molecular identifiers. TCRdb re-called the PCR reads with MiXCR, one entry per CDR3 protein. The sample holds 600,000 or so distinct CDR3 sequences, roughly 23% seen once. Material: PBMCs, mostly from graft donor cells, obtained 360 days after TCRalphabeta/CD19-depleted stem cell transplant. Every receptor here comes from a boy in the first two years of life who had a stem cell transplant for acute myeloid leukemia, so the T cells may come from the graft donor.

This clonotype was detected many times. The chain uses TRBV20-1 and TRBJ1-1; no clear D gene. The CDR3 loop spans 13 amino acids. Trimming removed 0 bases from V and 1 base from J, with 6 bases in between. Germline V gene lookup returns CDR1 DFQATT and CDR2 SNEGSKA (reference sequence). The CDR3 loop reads CSARDLGNTEAFF. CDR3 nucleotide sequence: TGCAGTGCTAGAGACCTAGGGAACACTGAAGCTTTCTTT.

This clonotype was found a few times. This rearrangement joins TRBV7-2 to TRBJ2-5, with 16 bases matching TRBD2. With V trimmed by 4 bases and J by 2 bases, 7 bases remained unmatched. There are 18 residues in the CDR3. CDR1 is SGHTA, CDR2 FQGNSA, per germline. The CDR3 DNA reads TGTGCCAGCAGCTCCCCGGGACTAGCGGGGGGGCCGCAAGAGACCCAGTACTTC. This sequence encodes CASSSPGLAGGPQETQYF.

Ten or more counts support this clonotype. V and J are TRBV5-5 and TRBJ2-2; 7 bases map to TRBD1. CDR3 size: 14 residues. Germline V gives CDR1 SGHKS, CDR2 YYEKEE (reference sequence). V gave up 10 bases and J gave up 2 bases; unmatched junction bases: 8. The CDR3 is CADRQGENTGELFF. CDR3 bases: TGTGCCGACAGACAGGGAGAAAACACCGGGGAGCTGTTTTTT.

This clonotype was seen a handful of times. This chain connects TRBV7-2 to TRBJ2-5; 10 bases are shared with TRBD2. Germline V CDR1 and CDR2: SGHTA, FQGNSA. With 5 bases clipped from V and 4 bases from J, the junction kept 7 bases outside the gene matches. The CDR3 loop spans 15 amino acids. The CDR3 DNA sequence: TGTGCCAGCAGCCCGCCGGGACTAGCGACAGAGACCCAGTACTTC. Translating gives CASSPPGLATETQYF. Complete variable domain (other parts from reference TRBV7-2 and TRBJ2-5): GAGVSQSPSNKVTEKGKDVELRCDPISGHTALYWYRQSLGQGLEFLIYFQGNSAPDKSGLPSDRFSAERTGGSVSTLTIQRTQQEDSAVYLCASSPPGLATETQYFGPGTRLLVL.

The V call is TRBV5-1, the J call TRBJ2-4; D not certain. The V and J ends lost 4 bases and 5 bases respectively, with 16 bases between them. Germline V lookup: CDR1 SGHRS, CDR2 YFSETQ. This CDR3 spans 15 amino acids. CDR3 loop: CASSALPHIENIQYF. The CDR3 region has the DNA TGCGCCAGCAGCGCCTTACCCCATATCGAAAACATTCAGTACTTC. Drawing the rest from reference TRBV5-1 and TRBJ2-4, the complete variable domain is KAGVTQTPRYLIKTRGQQVTLSCSPISGHRSVSWYQQTPGQGLQFLFEYFSETQRNKGNFPGRFSGRQFSNSRSEMNVSTLELGDSALYLCASSALPHIENIQYFGAGTRLSVL.

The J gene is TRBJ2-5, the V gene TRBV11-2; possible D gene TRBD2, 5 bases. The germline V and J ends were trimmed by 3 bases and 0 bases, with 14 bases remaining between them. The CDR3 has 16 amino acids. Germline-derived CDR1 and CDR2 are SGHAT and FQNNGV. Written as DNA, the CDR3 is TGTGCCAGCAGCTTCTTAACGGGGAGAAACCAAGAGACCCAGTACTTC. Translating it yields CASSFLTGRNQETQYF.

The DNA for the CDR3 is TGCAGTGCTAGGAAGACAGGGAATGTGAACACTGAAGCTTTCTTT. This encodes CSARKTGNVNTEAFF. V usage is TRBV20-1 and J usage is TRBJ1-1; 7 bases agree with TRBD1. Germline values: CDR1 DFQATT, CDR2 SNEGSKA (reference sequence). J gave up 0 bases and V 3 bases, and 7 bases lay outside the gene matches. The length of the CDR3 is 15 residues.

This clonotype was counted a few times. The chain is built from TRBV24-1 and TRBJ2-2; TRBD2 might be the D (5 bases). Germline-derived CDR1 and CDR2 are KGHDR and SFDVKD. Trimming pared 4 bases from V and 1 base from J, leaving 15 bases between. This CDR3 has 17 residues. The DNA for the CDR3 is TGTGCCACCAGTGAATACCCCGGGGAGTTGAACACCGGGGAGCTGTTTTTT. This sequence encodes CATSEYPGELNTGELFF.

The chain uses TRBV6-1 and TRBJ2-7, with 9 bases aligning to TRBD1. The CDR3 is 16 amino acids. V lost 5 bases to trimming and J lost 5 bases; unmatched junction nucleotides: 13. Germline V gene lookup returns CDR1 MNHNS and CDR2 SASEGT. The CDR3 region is CASSTAQTGGEDEQYF. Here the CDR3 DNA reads TGTGCCAGCAGTACGGCCCAAACAGGGGGCGAGGACGAGCAGTACTTC.

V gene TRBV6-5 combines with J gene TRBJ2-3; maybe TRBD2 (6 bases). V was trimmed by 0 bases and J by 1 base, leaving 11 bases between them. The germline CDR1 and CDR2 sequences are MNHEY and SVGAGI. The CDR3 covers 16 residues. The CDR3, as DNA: TGTGCCAGCAGTTACTCGACCCGCGGGGGCACAGATACGCAGTATTTT. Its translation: CASSYSTRGGTDTQYF.

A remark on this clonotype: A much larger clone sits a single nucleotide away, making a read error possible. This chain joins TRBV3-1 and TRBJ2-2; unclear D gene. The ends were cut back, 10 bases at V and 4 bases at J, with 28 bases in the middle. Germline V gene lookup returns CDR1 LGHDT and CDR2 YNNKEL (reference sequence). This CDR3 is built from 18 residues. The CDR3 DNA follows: TGTGCCATCAGTTTAGGACGTTTCCCCTTGCAGCGCACCGGGGAGCTGTTTTTT. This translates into CAISLGRFPLQRTGELFF. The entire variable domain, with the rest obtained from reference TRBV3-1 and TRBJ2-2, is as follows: DTAVSQTPKYLVTQMGNDKSIKCEQNLGHDTMYWYKQDSKKFLKIMFSYNNKELIINETVPNRFSPKSPDKAHLNLHINSLELGDSAVYFCAISLGRFPLQRTGELFFGEGSRLTVL.

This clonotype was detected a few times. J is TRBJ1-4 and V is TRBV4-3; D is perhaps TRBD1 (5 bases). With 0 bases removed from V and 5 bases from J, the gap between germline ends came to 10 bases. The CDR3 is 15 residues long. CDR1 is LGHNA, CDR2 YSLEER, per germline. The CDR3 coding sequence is TGCGCCAGCAGCCAAGATGGGGGGGGGAATGAAAAACTGTTTTTT. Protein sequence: CASSQDGGGNEKLFF.

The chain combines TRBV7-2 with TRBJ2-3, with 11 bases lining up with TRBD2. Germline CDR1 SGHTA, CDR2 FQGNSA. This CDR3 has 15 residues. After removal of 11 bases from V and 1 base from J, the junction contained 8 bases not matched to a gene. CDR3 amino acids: CACQPSGGRTDTQYF. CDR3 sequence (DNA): TGTGCCTGCCAACCTAGCGGGGGGCGCACAGATACGCAGTATTTT.

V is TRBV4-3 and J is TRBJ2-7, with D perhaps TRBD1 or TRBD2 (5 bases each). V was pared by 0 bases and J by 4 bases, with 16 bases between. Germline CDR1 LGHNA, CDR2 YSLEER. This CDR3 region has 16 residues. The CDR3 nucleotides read TGCGCCAGCAGCCAAGATCCATCAGGGAGTTCATACGAGCAGTACTTC. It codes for CASSQDPSGSSYEQYF.

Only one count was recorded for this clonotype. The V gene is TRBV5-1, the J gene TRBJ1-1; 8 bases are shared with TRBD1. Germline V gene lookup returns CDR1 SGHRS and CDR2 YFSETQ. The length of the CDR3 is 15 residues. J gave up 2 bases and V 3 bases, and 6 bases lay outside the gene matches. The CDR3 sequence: CASSSGQGRNTEAFF. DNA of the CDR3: TGCGCCAGCAGCTCTGGACAGGGCCGAAACACTGAAGCTTTCTTT.

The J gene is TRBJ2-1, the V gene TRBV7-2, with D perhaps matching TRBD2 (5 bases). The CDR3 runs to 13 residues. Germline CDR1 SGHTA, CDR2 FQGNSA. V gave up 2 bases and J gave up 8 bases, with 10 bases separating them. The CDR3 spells CASSLSLAYEQFF. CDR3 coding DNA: TGTGCCAGCAGCTTATCGCTAGCCTATGAGCAGTTCTTC.

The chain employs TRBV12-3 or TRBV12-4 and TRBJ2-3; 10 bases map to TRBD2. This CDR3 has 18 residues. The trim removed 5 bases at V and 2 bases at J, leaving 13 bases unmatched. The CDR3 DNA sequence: TGTGCCAGCAGTAAAAAGGGACTAGCGATTTCGTTCACAGATACGCAGTATTTT. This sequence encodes CASSKKGLAISFTDTQYF.

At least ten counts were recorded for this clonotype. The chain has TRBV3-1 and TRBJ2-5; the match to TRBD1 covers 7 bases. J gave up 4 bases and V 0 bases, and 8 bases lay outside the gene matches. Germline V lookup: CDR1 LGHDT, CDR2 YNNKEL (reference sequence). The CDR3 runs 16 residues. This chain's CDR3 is CASSQDQSPGGETQYF. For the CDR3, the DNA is TGTGCCAGCAGCCAAGATCAAAGTCCAGGGGGAGAGACCCAGTACTTC.

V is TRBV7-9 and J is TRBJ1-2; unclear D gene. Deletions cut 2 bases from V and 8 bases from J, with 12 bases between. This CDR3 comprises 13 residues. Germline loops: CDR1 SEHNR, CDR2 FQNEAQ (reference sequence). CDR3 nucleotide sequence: TGTGCCAGCAGCTTAAGGAGCCCAAACGGCTACACCTTC. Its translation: CASSLRSPNGYTF. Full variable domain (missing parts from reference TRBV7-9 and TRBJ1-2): DTGVSQNPRHKITKRGQNVTFRCDPISEHNRLYWYRQTLGQGPEFLTYFQNEAQLEKSRLLSDRFSAERPKGSFSTLEIQRTEQGDSAMYLCASSLRSPNGYTFGSGTRLTVV.

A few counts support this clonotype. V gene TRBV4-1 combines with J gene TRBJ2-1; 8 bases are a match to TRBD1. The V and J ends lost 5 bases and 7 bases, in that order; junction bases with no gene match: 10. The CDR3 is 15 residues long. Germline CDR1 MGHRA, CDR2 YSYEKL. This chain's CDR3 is CASSKQGVRDNEQFF. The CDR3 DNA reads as TGCGCCAGCAGCAAACAGGGGGTAAGGGATAATGAGCAGTTCTTC.

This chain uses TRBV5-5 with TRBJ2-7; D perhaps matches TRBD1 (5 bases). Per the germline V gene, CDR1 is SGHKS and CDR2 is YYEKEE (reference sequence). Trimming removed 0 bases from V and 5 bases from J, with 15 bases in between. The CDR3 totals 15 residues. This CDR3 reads CASSLGAGLSDEQYF. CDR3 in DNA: TGTGCCAGCAGCTTGGGGGCAGGGCTAAGTGACGAGCAGTACTTC.

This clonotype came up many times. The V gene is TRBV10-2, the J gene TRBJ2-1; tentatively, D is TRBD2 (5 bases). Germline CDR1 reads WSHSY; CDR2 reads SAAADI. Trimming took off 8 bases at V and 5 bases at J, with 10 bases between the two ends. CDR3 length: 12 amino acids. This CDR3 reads CASLLGDNEQFF. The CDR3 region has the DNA TGCGCCAGCTTGCTCGGGGACAATGAGCAGTTCTTC.

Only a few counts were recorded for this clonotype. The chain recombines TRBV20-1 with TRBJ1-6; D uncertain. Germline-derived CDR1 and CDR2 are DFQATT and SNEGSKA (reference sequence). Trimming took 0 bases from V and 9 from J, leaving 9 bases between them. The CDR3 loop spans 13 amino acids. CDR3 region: CSARDRLSSPLHF. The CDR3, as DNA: TGCAGTGCTAGAGATCGGCTGAGTTCACCCCTCCACTTT.

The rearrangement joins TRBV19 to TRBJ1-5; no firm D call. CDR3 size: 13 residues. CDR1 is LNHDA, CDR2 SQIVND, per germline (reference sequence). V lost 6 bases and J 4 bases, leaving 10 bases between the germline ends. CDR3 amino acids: CASRQFGNQPQHF. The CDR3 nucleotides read TGTGCCAGTAGACAATTCGGAAATCAGCCCCAGCATTTT.

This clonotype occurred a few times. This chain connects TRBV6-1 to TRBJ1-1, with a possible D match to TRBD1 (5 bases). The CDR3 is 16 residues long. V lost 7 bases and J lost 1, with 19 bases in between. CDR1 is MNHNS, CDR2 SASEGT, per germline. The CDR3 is CASNSGRYQPNTEAFF. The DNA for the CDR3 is TGTGCCAGCAACTCAGGGCGTTATCAGCCGAACACTGAAGCTTTCTTT.